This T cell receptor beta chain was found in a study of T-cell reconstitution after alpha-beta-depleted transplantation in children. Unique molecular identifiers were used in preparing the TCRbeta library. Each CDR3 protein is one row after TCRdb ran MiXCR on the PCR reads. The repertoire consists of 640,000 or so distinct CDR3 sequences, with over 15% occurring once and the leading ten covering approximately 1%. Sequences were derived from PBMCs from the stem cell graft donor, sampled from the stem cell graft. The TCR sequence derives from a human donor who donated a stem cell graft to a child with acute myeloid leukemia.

CDR3 DNA: TGTGCCAGCAGCTTAAATGACAGGGGAAATTCACCCCTCCACTTT. Translating it yields CASSLNDRGNSPLHF. The chain uses TRBV7-3 and TRBJ1-6, with 8 bases lining up with TRBD1. Germline V gene sequence: CDR1 SGHTA, CDR2 FQGTGA. The CDR3 loop spans 15 amino acids. The V segment lost 1 base and the J segment 7 bases; nucleotides outside the gene matches: 3.